This T cell receptor beta chain stems from a study of blood T cell repertoires in COVID-19. Study-level information: The United States, Italy and Spain provided the acute and convalescent COVID-19 samples. Sample material is recorded as cDNA or gDNA derived from T cells, B-cell-depleted T cells, or PBMCs.

Study processing details: Estimates of nucleated cell counts were drawn from the amplification of reference gene primers. TCRdb's table, derived via immunoSEQ multiplex PCR, lists solely in-frame clones and lacks some. V and J calls plus clone size are reproduced from that table; the DNA served to infer D and trimming. There are some 380,000 clones in the sample; 81% occur only once, and approximately 1% lies in the top ten. CDR1 is KGHDR and CDR2 is SFDVKD in the germline V gene. V lost 3 bases and J 8 bases, leaving 9 bases between the germline ends. This CDR3 has 12 amino acids. The sequenced material came from peripheral blood. The sequence derives from a human donor with acute or convalescent COVID-19. The donor label of this sample is uncertain. J is TRBJ1-1 and V is TRBV24-1, with a possible D match to TRBD1 (6 bases). The CDR3 coding sequence is TGTGCCACCAGTGATCCCGGGACAGAAGCTTTCTTT. Its protein is CATSDPGTEAFF.